These 17 T cell receptor beta chains originate from one sample sequenced in a study of T cell changes during pregnancy in multiple sclerosis. Clones were sequenced by immunoSEQ multiplex PCR, and TCRdb holds only the in-frame ones, with some missing. The sample has over 90,000 clones; about 93% are singletons. The input for sequencing was peripheral blood, taken after pregnancy. The source of these receptors is a female donor with multiple sclerosis, enrolled in a pregnancy study.

The gene calls are TRBV6-1 and TRBJ2-7; 10 bases align to TRBD2. CDR3 length: 15 residues. Per germline, CDR1 MNHNS and CDR2 SASEGT. After removal of 8 bases from V and 5 bases from J, the junction contained 12 bases not matched to a gene. The CDR3 loop is CASSGPSGSIHEQYF. CDR3 DNA sequence: TGTGCCAGCTCGGGGCCTAGCGGGAGTATTCACGAGCAGTACTTC.

V and J are TRBV13 and TRBJ2-3; D gene uncertain. V was pared by 1 base and J by 3 bases, with 5 bases between. Per the germline V gene, CDR1 is PRHDT and CDR2 is FYEKMQ (reference sequence). The CDR3 loop spans 13 amino acids. The CDR3 here is CASSLAGTDTQYF. The CDR3 DNA reads as TGTGCCAGCAGCTTAGCCGGGACAGATACGCAGTATTTT. Full variable domain (remainder filled in from reference TRBV13 and TRBJ2-3): AAGVIQSPRHLIKEKRETATLKCYPIPRHDTVYWYQQGPGQDPQFLISFYEKMQSDKGSIPDRFSAQQFSDYHSELNMSSLELGDSALYFCASSLAGTDTQYFGPGTRLTVL.

This clone was recorded once. This chain's CDR3 is CASSTATAGYGYTF. Written as DNA, the CDR3 is TGTGCCAGCAGCACGGCCACGGCGGGATATGGCTACACCTTC. This chain links TRBV6-1 with TRBJ1-2; unclear D gene. Germline CDR1 MNHNS, CDR2 SASEGT. V lost 6 bases, J lost 5 bases, and 16 bases lay in between. The CDR3 contains 14 residues.

V gene TRBV6-1 combines with J gene TRBJ2-7, with a tentative D call TRBD2 (5 bases). The CDR3 consists of 14 residues. Germline V gene data show CDR1 as MNHNS and CDR2 as SASEGT. The germline V and J ends were trimmed by 1 base and 7 bases, with 14 bases remaining between them. The CDR3 DNA reads as TGTGCCAGCAGTGAAGGGGGAGACTTGGGGGAGCAGTACTTC. Protein product: CASSEGGDLGEQYF.

The gene calls are TRBV28 and TRBJ2-4; maybe TRBD1 (5 bases). Germline V CDR1 and CDR2: MDHEN, SYDVKM. The CDR3 length is 17 residues. Between the trimmed V and J ends, which lost 6 bases and 0 bases, there was a span of 18 bases. CDR3 sequence reads: CASSLSQVSLAKNIQYF. CDR3 bases: TGTGCCAGCAGCCTCTCACAGGTTTCCCTAGCCAAAAACATTCAGTACTTC.

The genes are TRBV15 and TRBJ1-3; D gene ambiguous. From germline, CDR1 is LNHNV and CDR2 YYDKDF (reference sequence). This CDR3 is built from 16 residues. Trimming cost V 0 bases and J 0 bases, with 9 bases left between them. CDR3 region: CATSREVGSSGNTIYF. The CDR3 region has the DNA TGTGCCACCAGCAGAGAAGTAGGGAGCTCTGGAAACACCATATATTTT.

The rearrangement joins TRBV28 to TRBJ2-4; D gene uncertain. V dropped 5 bases and J dropped 0 bases, with 14 bases sitting between them. CDR1 MDHEN and CDR2 SYDVKM come from the germline V gene. This CDR3 spans 16 amino acids. Written as DNA, the CDR3 is TGTGCCAGCAGTCCTCCAACTTCACTAGCCAAAAACATTCAGTACTTC. It encodes CASSPPTSLAKNIQYF. Supplemented by reference TRBV28 and TRBJ2-4, the full variable domain reads DVKVTQSSRYLVKRTGEKVFLECVQDMDHENMFWYRQDPGLGLRLIYFSYDVKMKEKGDIPEGYSVSREKKERFSLILESASTNQTSMYLCASSPPTSLAKNIQYFGAGTRLSVL.

Here the CDR3 reads CASSQDHWEQYF. The CDR3 nucleotides read TGTGCCAGCAGCCAAGACCACTGGGAGCAGTACTTC. This sequence joins TRBV4-2 and TRBJ2-7; D ambiguous. Germline CDR1 LGHNA, CDR2 YNFKEQ. Deletions cut 0 bases from V and 7 bases from J, with 7 bases between. There are 12 residues in the CDR3.

The V and J genes are TRBV27 and TRBJ2-7; TRBD1 agrees at 10 bases. V shed 10 bases, J shed 4 bases, and the junction held 10 bases outside the gene matches. The CDR3 spans 14 residues. Germline CDR1 is MNHEY and CDR2 is SMNVEV (reference sequence). CDR3 amino acids: CATQLGQGNYEQYF. The CDR3 region has the DNA TGTGCCACCCAGTTGGGACAGGGGAATTACGAGCAGTACTTC.

The chain carries TRBV7-6 and TRBJ2-1; possible D gene TRBD2, 5 bases. V was shortened by 4 bases and J by 7 bases, with 8 bases between the two germline ends. Germline CDR1 and CDR2: SGHVS and FNYEAQ. The CDR3 totals 12 residues. CDR3 nucleotide sequence: TGTGCCAGCAGCTCTAGGGAGAATGAGCAGTTCTTC. This encodes CASSSRENEQFF.

The V gene is TRBV28, the J gene TRBJ1-1; TRBD1 might be the D (6 bases). Germline V gives CDR1 MDHEN, CDR2 SYDVKM. This CDR3 spans 16 amino acids. Trimming shortened V by 3 bases and J by 0 bases, and 14 bases separated the two germline ends. CDR3 region: CASSFRTAIMNTEAFF. For the CDR3, the DNA is TGTGCCAGCAGTTTCCGGACAGCAATTATGAACACTGAAGCTTTCTTT.

The chain links TRBV15 to TRBJ2-7, with 12 nucleotides matching TRBD2. The length of the CDR3 is 18 residues. The germline gives CDR1 LNHNV, CDR2 YYDKDF (reference sequence). J gave up 6 bases and V 7 bases, and 19 bases lay outside the gene matches. The CDR3 here is CATTRPSGLAGRAGEQYF. The DNA for the CDR3 is TGTGCCACCACCCGCCCCTCGGGACTAGCGGGCAGGGCGGGCGAGCAGTACTTC.

About this clone: Other DNA sequences from this sample encode an identical CDR3 as well. The chain carries TRBV5-1 and TRBJ1-2; 9 nucleotides match TRBD1. With 3 bases clipped from V and 2 bases from J, the junction kept 2 bases outside the gene matches. The length of the CDR3 is 14 residues. CDR1 and CDR2 (germline): SGHRS, YFSETQ. CDR3 amino acids: CASSSTGGNYGYTF. CDR3 bases: TGCGCCAGCAGCTCGACAGGGGGGAACTATGGCTACACCTTC.

This chain joins TRBV14 and TRBJ1-1; TRBD1 is a possible D gene (6 bases). In germline, CDR1 is SGHDN, CDR2 FVKESK. The CDR3 sequence is 16 residues long. Trimming stripped 2 bases from V and 5 bases from J, with 18 bases between. In DNA form, the CDR3 reads TGTGCCAGCAGCCAACGATTTGGGGGCGAGCGGACTGAAGCTTTCTTT. It specifies CASSQRFGGERTEAFF. Looking up the rest from reference TRBV14 and TRBJ1-1 gives the full variable domain: EAGVTQFPSHSVIEKGQTVTLRCDPISGHDNLYWYRRVMGKEIKFLLHFVKESKQDESGMPNNRFLAERTGGTYSTLKVQPAELEDSGVYFCASSQRFGGERTEAFFGQGTRLTVV.

The chain carries TRBV19 and TRBJ2-1, with a tentative D call TRBD1 (6 bases). V lost 10 bases and J 6 bases, leaving 22 bases between the germline ends. Germline loops: CDR1 LNHDA, CDR2 SQIVND (reference sequence). There are 15 residues in the CDR3. The CDR3 region has the DNA TGTGCCACTTCACGGGACGACAGGAGAACCAATGAGCAGTTCTTC. Protein: CATSRDDRRTNEQFF.

J is TRBJ1-4 and V is TRBV7-6; the D gene is possibly TRBD1 (6 bases). V was trimmed by 5 bases and J by 7 bases, leaving 14 bases between them. From germline, CDR1 is SGHVS and CDR2 FNYEAQ. This CDR3 spans 14 amino acids. CDR3 loop: CASSLRGGGEKLFF. Written as DNA, the CDR3 is TGTGCCAGCAGCCTCAGGGGAGGGGGTGAAAAACTGTTTTTT.

This sequence joins TRBV19 and TRBJ1-5, with no clear D. The germline CDR1 and CDR2 sequences are LNHDA and SQIVND (reference sequence). There are 13 residues in the CDR3. V lost 7 bases and J 3 bases, leaving 10 bases between the germline ends. CDR3 loop: CASNLYFNQPQHF. DNA of the CDR3: TGTGCCAGTAACCTCTACTTCAATCAGCCCCAGCATTTT.